A single sample is the source of the 26 T cell receptor beta chains below, sequenced in a study of cytomegalovirus exposure and HLA in healthy donors (dated by TCRdb to about 2017). Libraries came from the immunoSEQ multiplex PCR assay. For the multiplex PCR, a mixture combining 60 forward primers for TCR Vbeta segments and 13 reverse primers for TCR Jbeta segments was used. TCRdb stores this immuneACCESS table with in-frame sequences only. Part of the clones is absent; in the studies checked, under half of the shortfall reflects unresolved V genes, and no reason is known for the rest. This sample holds about 180,000 clones; more than 65% were observed only once. Approximately 1.2% of the sample comes from the top ten. Sequencing input: PBMCs. Receptors originate from a girl aged 2-15 years in good health and CMV-seropositive.

This clone was seen a single time. This chain uses TRBV5-6 with TRBJ2-7, with D possibly matching TRBD2 (6 bases). There are 15 residues in the CDR3. Germline V lookup: CDR1 SGHDT, CDR2 YYEEEE. Trimming removed 0 bases from V and 0 bases from J, with 10 bases in between. This CDR3 is CASSLGGGSSYEQYF. For the CDR3, the DNA is TGTGCCAGCAGCTTGGGTGGGGGGAGCTCCTACGAGCAGTACTTC.

This chain uses TRBV18 with TRBJ2-6, with a possible D match to TRBD1 (5 bases). The germline V and J ends were trimmed by 4 bases and 2 bases, with 9 bases remaining between them. Looked up from germline, CDR1 is KGHSH and CDR2 is LQKENI. There are 15 residues in the CDR3. The CDR3 here is CASSLDSAGANVLTF. The CDR3 DNA is TGTGCCAGCTCACTCGACAGCGCTGGGGCCAACGTCCTGACTTTC.

The rearrangement joins TRBV7-3 to TRBJ1-1; no reliable D call. This CDR3 has 13 amino acids. Germline V CDR1 and CDR2: SGHTA, FQGTGA. Trimming left V 0 bases short and J 1 base short, with 3 bases between. In DNA, the CDR3 is TGTGCCAGCAGCTTAACGGCGAACACTGAAGCTTTCTTT. Translated: CASSLTANTEAFF.

The chain links TRBV7-8 to TRBJ2-7, with D possibly being TRBD2 (5 bases). Trimming removed 1 base at V and 6 bases at J, with 16 bases between. Germline assignment: CDR1 SGHVS and CDR2 FQNEAQ. CDR3 length equals 15 residues. This CDR3 is CASSLEGTSMGEQYF. The CDR3 DNA sequence: TGTGCCAGCAGCTTAGAGGGTACTAGTATGGGCGAGCAGTACTTC.

The chain recombines TRBV15 with TRBJ2-7, with D possibly being TRBD2 (6 bases). The V gene's germline CDR1 is LNHNV and CDR2 YYDKDF (reference sequence). The length of the CDR3 is 13 residues. V dropped 7 bases and J dropped 4 bases, with 14 bases sitting between them. The CDR3 DNA follows: TGTGCCACCAAGGAGGGCAGGCATTACGAGCAGTACTTC. This sequence encodes CATKEGRHYEQYF.

This chain connects TRBV5-1 to TRBJ2-3, with TRBD1 as a possible D gene (6 bases). Germline CDR1 reads SGHRS; CDR2 reads YFSETQ. The CDR3 length is 14 residues. Trimming removed 6 bases from V and 4 bases from J, with 15 bases in between. CDR3 amino acids: CASTQWTEADTQYF. The CDR3 DNA is TGCGCCAGCACCCAATGGACAGAAGCAGATACGCAGTATTTT. The entire variable domain, with the rest obtained from reference TRBV5-1 and TRBJ2-3, is as follows: KAGVTQTPRYLIKTRGQQVTLSCSPISGHRSVSWYQQTPGQGLQFLFEYFSETQRNKGNFPGRFSGRQFSNSRSEMNVSTLELGDSALYLCASTQWTEADTQYFGPGTRLTVL.

The V and J genes are TRBV30 and TRBJ2-7, with a weak D call TRBD1 (6 bases). CDR1 is GTSNPN and CDR2 is SVGIG in the germline V gene (reference sequence). V gave up 2 bases and J gave up 0 bases, with 26 bases separating them. This CDR3 is built from 19 residues. CDR3 region: CAWSIPEFTYRDSSYEQYF. CDR3 nucleotides: TGTGCCTGGAGTATTCCAGAGTTCACGTACAGGGATTCCTCCTACGAGCAGTACTTC.

The V and J genes are TRBV2 and TRBJ1-1, with D possibly matching TRBD1 (6 bases). Germline CDR1 is SNHLY and CDR2 is FYNNEI. V lost 6 bases to trimming and J lost 4 bases, with 12 bases between them. The CDR3 covers 13 residues. The CDR3 loop is CASRETGTTEAFF. The CDR3 DNA reads TGTGCCAGCAGAGAAACAGGGACCACTGAAGCTTTCTTT.

This clone appeared a single time. The gene calls are TRBV7-8 and TRBJ1-2; D possibly corresponds to TRBD1 (5 bases). CDR3 length: 15 amino acids. The V gene lost 1 base and the J gene lost 0 bases, with 9 bases spanning the gap. Germline V gene sequence: CDR1 SGHVS, CDR2 FQNEAQ. As DNA, the CDR3 is TGTGCCAGCAGCTTAGGGGGGGGAGCTAACTATGGCTACACCTTC. Its protein product is CASSLGGGANYGYTF. The full variable domain, rest sourced from reference TRBV7-8 and TRBJ1-2, is GAGVSQSPRYKVAKRGQDVALRCDPISGHVSLFWYQQALGQGPEFLTYFQNEAQLDKSGLPSDRFFAERPEGSVSTLKIQRTQQEDSAVYLCASSLGGGANYGYTFGSGTRLTVV.

CDR3: CASSPQGARAYEQYF. The CDR3 bases are TGTGCCAGCAGTCCCCAGGGGGCGAGGGCCTACGAGCAGTACTTC. This chain uses TRBV6-1 with TRBJ2-7; 8 nucleotides agree with TRBD1. Germline V gives CDR1 MNHNS, CDR2 SASEGT. The CDR3 consists of 15 residues. J lost 2 bases, V lost 5 bases, and 8 bases had no gene match.

This clone was observed a handful of times. V usage is TRBV7-9 and J usage is TRBJ1-1; D remains ambiguous. This CDR3 spans 14 amino acids. The germline gives CDR1 SEHNR, CDR2 FQNEAQ (reference sequence). V was pared by 1 base and J by 3 bases, with 9 bases between. CDR3 in amino acids: CASSLESGYTEAFF. In DNA, the CDR3 is TGTGCCAGCAGCTTAGAATCAGGTTACACTGAAGCTTTCTTT. The variable domain in full, with the rest retrieved from reference TRBV7-9 and TRBJ1-1, is DTGVSQNPRHKITKRGQNVTFRCDPISEHNRLYWYRQTLGQGPEFLTYFQNEAQLEKSRLLSDRFSAERPKGSFSTLEIQRTEQGDSAMYLCASSLESGYTEAFFGQGTRLTVV.

The chain couples TRBV7-6 to TRBJ2-3, with a weak D call TRBD2 (6 bases). The ends were cut back, 5 bases at V and 2 bases at J, with 11 bases in the middle. Per germline, CDR1 SGHVS and CDR2 FNYEAQ. The CDR3 loop spans 14 amino acids. The CDR3 sequence is CASSGILATDTQYF. The CDR3 DNA sequence: TGTGCCAGCAGCGGAATACTAGCCACAGATACGCAGTATTTT.

This CDR3 reads CASSPTGANEAFF. The CDR3 DNA reads TGTGCCAGCAGTCCGACAGGGGCGAATGAAGCTTTCTTT. The V call is TRBV5-6, the J call TRBJ1-1; 8 bases are a match to TRBD1. From germline, CDR1 is SGHDT and CDR2 YYEEEE. The CDR3 contains 13 residues. J lost 7 bases, V lost 5 bases, and 7 bases had no gene match. The full variable domain, rest sourced from reference TRBV5-6 and TRBJ1-1, is DAGVTQSPTHLIKTRGQQVTLRCSPKSGHDTVSWYQQALGQGPQFIFQYYEEEERQRGNFPDRFSGHQFPNYSSELNVNALLLGDSALYLCASSPTGANEAFFGQGTRLTVV.

V and J are TRBV6-5 and TRBJ2-1, with TRBD2 matching 11 bases. CDR1 is MNHEY, CDR2 SVGAGI, per germline. J lost 5 bases, V lost 3 bases, and 6 bases had no gene match. This CDR3 region has 16 residues. In DNA, the CDR3 is TGTGCCAGCAGTTATATAGCGGGGGGGGAAAACAATGAGCAGTTCTTC. It specifies CASSYIAGGENNEQFF.

The gene calls are TRBV5-4 and TRBJ1-1; 9 bases align to TRBD1. The CDR3 contains 15 residues. The germline gives CDR1 SGHNT, CDR2 YYREEE (reference sequence). The V segment lost 4 bases and the J segment 1 base; nucleotides outside the gene matches: 5. The CDR3 coding sequence is TGTGCCAGCAGCCCAGGGACAGGGCAGAACACTGAAGCTTTCTTT. It codes for CASSPGTGQNTEAFF. The whole variable domain, remainder taken from reference TRBV5-4 and TRBJ1-1, is ETGVTQSPTHLIKTRGQQVTLRCSSQSGHNTVSWYQQALGQGPQFIFQYYREEENGRGNFPPRFSGLQFPNYSSELNVNALELDDSALYLCASSPGTGQNTEAFFGQGTRLTVV.

The V and J genes are TRBV2 and TRBJ1-1, with TRBD1 matching 10 bases. The length of the CDR3 is 16 residues. Germline V gene sequence: CDR1 SNHLY, CDR2 FYNNEI. J was trimmed by 4 bases and V by 3 bases; bases with no gene match: 8. The chain's CDR3 is CASSESRTGGGTEAFF. The CDR3 region has the DNA TGTGCCAGCAGTGAGAGTCGGACAGGGGGGGGCACTGAAGCTTTCTTT. Variable domain in full (rest from reference TRBV2 and TRBJ1-1): EPEVTQTPSHQVTQMGQEVILRCVPISNHLYFYWYRQILGQKVEFLVSFYNNEISEKSEIFDDQFSVERPDGSNFTLKIRSTKLEDSAMYFCASSESRTGGGTEAFFGQGTRLTVV.

This clone was recorded once. The chain uses TRBV7-8 and TRBJ1-5, with 8 bases fitting TRBD1. CDR1 and CDR2 from the germline V gene are SGHVS and FQNEAQ. The V segment lost 1 base and the J segment 6 bases; nucleotides outside the gene matches: 8. The CDR3 sequence is 16 residues long. This CDR3 is CASSLERDRRLQPQHF. For the CDR3, the DNA is TGTGCCAGCAGCTTAGAAAGGGACAGGCGGCTTCAGCCCCAGCATTTT.

The chain combines TRBV19 with TRBJ1-2; 9 nucleotides agree with TRBD1. The CDR3 is 16 amino acids. Unmatched junction bases numbered 5, after V lost 3 bases and J lost 0 bases. CDR1 and CDR2 from the germline V gene are LNHDA and SQIVND (reference sequence). For the CDR3, the DNA is TGTGCCAGTAGTATTCGGGGACAGGGCACTAACTATGGCTACACCTTC. Translation gives CASSIRGQGTNYGYTF.

This clone was seen more than once but under ten times. The chain recombines TRBV6-5 with TRBJ1-4; 7 bases are a match to TRBD1. Germline assignment: CDR1 MNHEY and CDR2 SVGAGI. The V and J ends lost 0 bases and 4 bases, in that order; junction bases with no gene match: 5. The CDR3 is 16 amino acids. CDR3 in DNA: TGTGCCAGCAGTTACTCGGGACAGAGCCTTAATGAAAAACTGTTTTTT. It specifies CASSYSGQSLNEKLFF.

V gene TRBV2 combines with J gene TRBJ2-1, with TRBD2 matching 11 bases. V was pared by 5 bases and J by 14 bases, with 8 bases of the junction left unmatched. The CDR3 is 13 residues long. Germline V gives CDR1 SNHLY, CDR2 FYNNEI. CDR3 sequence (DNA): TGTGCCAGCAGTCCCTCTATAGCGGGGGGGGAGTTCTTC. It is translated as CASSPSIAGGEFF.

V is TRBV2 and J is TRBJ2-3; the D gene is possibly TRBD2 (6 bases). CDR1 SNHLY and CDR2 FYNNEI come from the germline V gene. The V and J ends lost 6 bases and 7 bases respectively, with 11 bases between them. The CDR3 is 12 residues long. This chain's CDR3 is CASREGRNTQYF. The CDR3 DNA follows: TGTGCCAGCAGGGAGGGACGGAATACGCAGTATTTT.

This clone was detected only a few times. The rearrangement links TRBV18 to TRBJ1-1; D is unclear. Germline CDR1 and CDR2: KGHSH and LQKENI. This CDR3 comprises 13 residues. V lost 3 bases and J lost 7, with 12 bases in between. As DNA, the CDR3 is TGTGCCAGCTCACCCTCTGACACCCGTGAAGCTTTCTTT. It yields the protein CASSPSDTREAFF.

The table lists this clone with a count of one. The CDR3 reads CASSEWSSPLHF. CDR3 in DNA: TGTGCCAGCAGTGAATGGAGTTCACCCCTCCACTTT. V gene TRBV2 combines with J gene TRBJ1-6, with D unclear. This CDR3 has 12 amino acids. V shed 2 bases and J shed 9 bases, with 5 bases lying between them. Per the germline V gene, CDR1 is SNHLY and CDR2 is FYNNEI.

This clone occurred a few times. CDR3 amino acids: CASSVTGGRYEQYF. For the CDR3, the DNA is TGTGCCAGCAGTGTGACAGGGGGTAGGTACGAGCAGTACTTC. The chain is built from TRBV6-1 and TRBJ2-7; 9 nucleotides agree with TRBD1. CDR3 length: 14 amino acids. J was trimmed by 4 bases and V by 4 bases; bases with no gene match: 5. Looked up from germline, CDR1 is MNHNS and CDR2 is SASEGT.

The chain carries TRBV18 and TRBJ1-4; 8 positions match TRBD1. The CDR3 is 16 residues long. The germline gives CDR1 KGHSH, CDR2 LQKENI. V lost 6 bases and J lost 0; bases outside the gene matches: 6. The CDR3 spells CASSGGQAATNEKLFF. The CDR3 nucleotides read TGTGCCAGCTCCGGGGGACAGGCGGCAACTAATGAAAAACTGTTTTTT.

The chain joins TRBV30 to TRBJ1-6, with 9 bases lining up with TRBD1. Germline assignment: CDR1 GTSNPN and CDR2 SVGIG (reference sequence). The CDR3 spans 12 residues. As DNA, the CDR3 is TGTGCATGGGACAGGGACGCTTCACCCCTCCACTTT. It specifies CAWDRDASPLHF. Full variable domain (remainder filled in from reference TRBV30 and TRBJ1-6): SQTIHQWPATLVQPVGSPLSLECTVEGTSNPNLYWYRQAAGRGLQLLFYSVGIGQISSEVPQNLSASRPQDRQFILSSKKLLLSDSGFYLCAWDRDASPLHFGNGTRLTVT.